This TCR beta chain was captured by sequencing in a study of blood T cell repertoires in COVID-19. Turning to the study itself: The United States, Italy and Spain provided the acute and convalescent COVID-19 samples.

As processed by the authors: Nucleated cell number was recorded as an estimate derived from reference gene primer amplification. Produced via immunoSEQ multiplex PCR; TCRdb's table is partial and in-frame only. V and J calls and clone size follow that table, whereas D and trimming were derived from the DNA. The sample shows 250,000 to 350,000 clones, about 90% of them seen only once. The CDR3 is 15 residues long. J lost 7 bases, V lost 3 bases, and 6 bases had no gene match. Germline V CDR1 and CDR2: MGHDK, SYGVNS. Sequencing was carried out using PBMCs or T cells enriched from blood (not recorded which). This chain links TRBV25-1 with TRBJ2-1, with TRBD2 identical over 10 bases. The sequence came from a young woman with acute COVID-19. The DNA for the CDR3 is TGTGCCAGCAGTGATCCTAGCGGGAGTGGGAATGAGCAGTTCTTC. It yields the protein CASSDPSGSGNEQFF.